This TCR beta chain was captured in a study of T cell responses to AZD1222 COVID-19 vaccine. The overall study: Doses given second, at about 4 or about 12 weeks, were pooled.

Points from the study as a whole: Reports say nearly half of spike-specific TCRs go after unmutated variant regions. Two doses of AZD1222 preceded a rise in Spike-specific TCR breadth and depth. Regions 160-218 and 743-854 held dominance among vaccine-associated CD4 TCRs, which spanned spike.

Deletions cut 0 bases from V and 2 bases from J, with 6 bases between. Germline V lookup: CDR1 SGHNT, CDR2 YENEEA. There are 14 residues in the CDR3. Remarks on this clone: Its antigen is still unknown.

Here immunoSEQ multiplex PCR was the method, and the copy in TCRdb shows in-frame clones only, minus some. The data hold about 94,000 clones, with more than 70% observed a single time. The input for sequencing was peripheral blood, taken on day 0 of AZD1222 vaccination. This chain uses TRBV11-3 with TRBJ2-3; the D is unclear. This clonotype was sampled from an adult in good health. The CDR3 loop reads CASSLDAATDTQYF. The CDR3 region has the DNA TGTGCCAGCAGCTTAGATGCAGCCACAGATACGCAGTATTTT.